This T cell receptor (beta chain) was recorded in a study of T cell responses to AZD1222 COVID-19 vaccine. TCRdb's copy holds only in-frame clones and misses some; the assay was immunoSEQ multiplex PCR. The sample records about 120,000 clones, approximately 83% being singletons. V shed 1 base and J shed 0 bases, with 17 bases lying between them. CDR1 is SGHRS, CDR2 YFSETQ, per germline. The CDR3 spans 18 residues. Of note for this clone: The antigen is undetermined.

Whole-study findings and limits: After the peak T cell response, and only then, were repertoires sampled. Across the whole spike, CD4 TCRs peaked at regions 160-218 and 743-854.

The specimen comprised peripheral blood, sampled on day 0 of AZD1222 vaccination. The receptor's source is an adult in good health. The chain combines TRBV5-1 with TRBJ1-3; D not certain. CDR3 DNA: TGCGCCAGCAGCTTGTGGGCGCAGCGGAGCCTCTCTGGAAACACCATATATTTT. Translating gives CASSLWAQRSLSGNTIYF.